The next 5 T cell receptor beta chains were all read from a single sample in a study of beta chain features in type 1 diabetes. Every isolated RNA sample was fully reverse transcribed, so sequencing captured expressed TCRB transcripts. TCRdb's table, derived via immunoSEQ multiplex PCR, lists solely in-frame clones and lacks some. The sample records 850,000 to 900,000 clones, 17% being singletons. The sample consisted of naive CD4+ T cells from blood. Receptors were obtained from a woman aged 18-29 years in good health.

This CDR3 is CASSATGLYEQYF. CDR3 coding DNA: TGTGCCAGCTCTGCCACAGGGCTCTACGAGCAGTACTTC. This chain joins TRBV18 and TRBJ2-7; perhaps TRBD1 as D (6 bases). Trimming removed 6 bases from V and 3 bases from J, with 12 bases in between. The CDR3 has 13 residues. The germline V gene has CDR1 KGHSH and CDR2 LQKENI.

The chain employs TRBV28 and TRBJ1-2; D unclear. V lost 3 bases and J lost 6, with 5 bases in between. Germline loops: CDR1 MDHEN, CDR2 SYDVKM. The CDR3 has 11 residues. CDR3 amino acids: CASSFKDGYTF. Here the CDR3 DNA reads TGTGCCAGCAGTTTCAAGGATGGCTACACCTTC.

This clone was detected a few times. This same CDR3 is encoded by further DNA sequences in the sample. The V call is TRBV4-1, the J call TRBJ2-7, with 10 bases aligning to TRBD2. J lost 4 bases, V lost 3 bases, and 6 bases had no gene match. The CDR3 extends over 15 amino acids. Germline values: CDR1 MGHRA, CDR2 YSYEKL. The CDR3 region has the DNA TGCGCCAGCAGCCAGGGGCTAGCGGGAGCTTACGAGCAGTACTTC. Translated, it gives CASSQGLAGAYEQYF.

This clone came up a few times. This chain links TRBV6-5 with TRBJ1-2; a weak D match, TRBD1 (6 bases). The ends were cut back, 5 bases at V and 0 bases at J, with 10 bases in the middle. Germline assignment: CDR1 MNHEY and CDR2 SVGAGI. The CDR3 extends over 14 amino acids. The CDR3 region is CASSIQGTNYGYTF. CDR3 DNA sequence: TGTGCCAGCAGTATACAGGGTACTAACTATGGCTACACCTTC.

The chain carries TRBV7-9 and TRBJ2-5; D is ambiguous. The CDR3 loop spans 14 amino acids. V was clipped by 2 bases and J by 3 bases, with 10 bases between them. CDR1 and CDR2 from the germline V gene are SEHNR and FQNEAQ (reference sequence). DNA for the CDR3: TGTGCCAGCAGCTTACACAGTAGAGAAGAGACCCAGTACTTC. Protein: CASSLHSREETQYF.